This entry is about one T cell receptor (beta chain). Its antigen is not identified. Distinct nucleotide sequences in the sample also encode this CDR3. This entry belongs to a study of shared clonotypes between healthy human individuals. At the level of the study: Researchers drew samples from a couple of women and a few men aged 18 to 49.

Notes on the study in general: Naive CD4 clonotypes overlapped across a few donors at 4.5% to 5.5%. It was the non-shared clonotypes that had lower generation probabilities than clonotypes shared by all four donors. Rarefaction revealed incomplete sorted-subset sequencing despite large depth.

Clones were read by immunoSEQ multiplex PCR, and TCRdb kept only the in-frame ones, dropping some. Seen here are 2,100,000 or so clones, approximately 95% observed once, and the top ten hold about 0.13%. The CDR3 is 14 residues long. Trimming cost V 4 bases and J 5 bases; bases outside gene matches: 3. Germline CDR1 reads KGHSH; CDR2 reads LQKENI. Sequencing was done on a sample of naive CD4+ T cells sorted from blood. This sample's subset: CD45RA+ positively selected. V and J are TRBV18 and TRBJ2-2, with 8 nucleotides matching TRBD1. The receptor comes from a man in his late teens or twenties in good health. CDR3 sequence: CASSLNRGTGELFF. In DNA form, the CDR3 reads TGTGCCAGCTCACTCAACAGGGGGACCGGGGAGCTGTTTTTT. Variable domain in full (rest from reference TRBV18 and TRBJ2-2): NAGVMQNPRHLVRRRGQEARLRCSPMKGHSHVYWYRQLPEEGLKFMVYLQKENIIDESGMPKERFSAEFPKEGPSILRIQQVVRGDSAAYFCASSLNRGTGELFFGEGSRLTVL.